The 31 T cell receptor beta chains below were found in one sample sequenced in a study of T cell responses to AZD1222 COVID-19 vaccine. TCRdb keeps only in-frame clones here, not all; method: immunoSEQ multiplex PCR. The profile shows approximately 110,000 clones, approximately 88% of them singletons. The input for sequencing was peripheral blood, taken 28 days after the second AZD1222 dose. Receptor source: an adult who received the AZD1222 COVID-19 vaccine.

V and J are TRBV7-8 and TRBJ2-7, with unresolved D. Trimming cost V 8 bases and J 1 base, with 18 bases left between them. Germline lookup yields CDR1 SGHVS and CDR2 FQNEAQ. This CDR3 has 15 amino acids. The CDR3 sequence is CASSVRAVGSYEQYF. In nucleotides, the CDR3 is TGTGCCAGCTCCGTCCGGGCGGTAGGTTCCTACGAGCAGTACTTC.

In this sample, this clone turned up a few times. The chain is built from TRBV9 and TRBJ1-4; no reliable D call. With 2 bases removed from V and 0 bases from J, the gap between germline ends came to 8 bases. The germline CDR1 and CDR2 sequences are SGDLS and YYNGEE. CDR3 length: 15 amino acids. CDR3 region: CASSVYGATNEKLFF. The CDR3 coding sequence is TGTGCCAGCAGCGTGTACGGAGCAACTAATGAAAAACTGTTTTTT.

The V and J genes are TRBV11-2 and TRBJ2-5; D not resolved. This CDR3 region has 11 residues. The V and J ends lost 5 bases and 3 bases respectively, with 4 bases between them. Looked up from germline, CDR1 is SGHAT and CDR2 is FQNNGV. CDR3 protein: CASSRKETQYF. The CDR3 coding sequence is TGTGCCAGCAGCAGAAAAGAGACCCAGTACTTC.

The chain uses TRBV23-1 and TRBJ1-5; no clear D gene. TRBV23-1 is an open reading frame whose function is uncertain. The V gene lost 0 bases and the J gene lost 6 bases, with 12 bases spanning the gap. CDR3 length equals 15 residues. CDR3 amino acids: CASSQSQEVSQPQHF. The CDR3 DNA is TGCGCCAGCAGTCAATCCCAGGAGGTCAGTCAGCCCCAGCATTTT.

The CDR3 here is CARVGAVDQPQHF. CDR3 nucleotides: TGTGCCAGAGTGGGGGCTGTCGATCAGCCCCAGCATTTT. The chain links TRBV19 to TRBJ1-5; a weak D match, TRBD1 (6 bases). This CDR3 has 13 residues. Trimming cost V 9 bases and J 5 bases, with 14 bases left between them. Germline values: CDR1 LNHDA, CDR2 SQIVND (reference sequence).

The V gene is TRBV2, the J gene TRBJ2-5; 10 bases map to TRBD2. V gave up 3 bases and J gave up 2 bases; unmatched junction bases: 6. The V gene's germline CDR1 is SNHLY and CDR2 FYNNEI. This CDR3 contains 16 residues. CDR3 DNA sequence: TGTGCCAGCAGTGATTTTCGGACTAGCGGACAAGAGACCCAGTACTTC. Protein: CASSDFRTSGQETQYF.

The V call is TRBV10-2, the J call TRBJ1-6; D is undetermined. V dropped 6 bases and J dropped 3 bases, with 9 bases sitting between them. This CDR3 is built from 14 residues. Germline V lookup: CDR1 WSHSY, CDR2 SAAADI. The CDR3 spells CASSRPLYNSPLHF. As DNA, the CDR3 is TGCGCCAGCAGCAGGCCGCTCTATAATTCACCCCTCCACTTT.

V usage is TRBV10-2 and J usage is TRBJ1-2, with 7 nucleotides matching TRBD1. From germline, CDR1 is WSHSY and CDR2 SAAADI. J gave up 8 bases and V 8 bases, and 11 bases lay outside the gene matches. The CDR3 consists of 13 residues. This CDR3 reads CASSTEGAKGYTF. DNA of the CDR3: TGCGCCAGCTCTACGGAGGGGGCGAAGGGCTACACCTTC.

The chain has TRBV4-1 and TRBJ1-1, with D possibly matching TRBD1 (5 bases). V was shortened by 3 bases and J by 5 bases, with 13 bases between the two germline ends. The CDR3 is 14 residues long. Germline V gene sequence: CDR1 MGHRA, CDR2 YSYEKL. This CDR3 is CASSHSAGRTEAFF. CDR3 DNA: TGCGCCAGCAGCCATTCAGCAGGGCGAACTGAAGCTTTCTTT.

This chain joins TRBV6-5 and TRBJ1-3; D remains ambiguous. The CDR3 is 12 amino acids. Per germline, CDR1 MNHEY and CDR2 SVGAGI. Trimming pared 4 bases from V and 4 bases from J, leaving 5 bases between. The CDR3 region has the DNA TGTGCCAGCAGTTTACAGGGAAACACCATATATTTT. Amino acids: CASSLQGNTIYF.

The chain is built from TRBV7-2 and TRBJ1-1; D not resolved. Germline V CDR1 and CDR2: SGHTA, FQGNSA. The V end lost 5 bases, the J end lost 6 bases, and 16 bases lay between the germline ends. The CDR3 runs to 14 residues. CDR3: CASSPRVSKAEAFF. The CDR3 DNA is TGTGCCAGCAGCCCACGGGTATCTAAGGCTGAAGCTTTCTTT.

The chain joins TRBV20-1 to TRBJ2-5; no clear D gene. CDR1 is DFQATT and CDR2 is SNEGSKA in the germline V gene (reference sequence). V was pared by 1 base and J by 5 bases, with 5 bases between. The CDR3 totals 11 residues. The CDR3 is CSARGTETQYF. CDR3 nucleotide sequence: TGCAGTGCTAGAGGAACGGAGACCCAGTACTTC.

This sequence joins TRBV9 and TRBJ2-5, with 12 bases lining up with TRBD2. The CDR3 runs 17 residues. J was trimmed by 2 bases and V by 4 bases; bases with no gene match: 9. Germline CDR1 SGDLS, CDR2 YYNGEE. CDR3 loop: CASSLIAGTSGQETQYF. CDR3 nucleotides: TGTGCCAGCAGCCTAATAGCCGGGACTAGCGGGCAAGAGACCCAGTACTTC.

The chain links TRBV7-3 to TRBJ2-5; D is undetermined. Germline V gene sequence: CDR1 SGHTA, CDR2 FQGTGA. V lost 2 bases to trimming and J lost 3 bases, with 7 bases between them. This CDR3 is built from 13 residues. This chain's CDR3 is CASSLSGEETQYF. DNA of the CDR3: TGTGCCAGCAGCTTATCGGGTGAAGAGACCCAGTACTTC.

The V call is TRBV3-1 (or the pseudogene TRBV3-2), the J call TRBJ2-3, with TRBD1 matching over 8 bases. The CDR3 contains 14 residues. The germline CDR1 and CDR2 sequences are LGHDT and YNNKEL (reference sequence). The V gene end was trimmed by 3 bases and the J gene end by 5 bases; junction bases not matched to a gene: 4. CDR3 sequence: CASSQTGVGDTQYF. CDR3 DNA sequence: TGTGCCAGCAGCCAGACAGGGGTGGGAGATACGCAGTATTTT.

The gene calls are TRBV28 and TRBJ2-3; possibly TRBD2 for D (6 bases). CDR1 and CDR2 (germline): MDHEN, SYDVKM. V gave up 7 bases and J gave up 4 bases, with 12 bases separating them. The CDR3 consists of 13 residues. CDR3 residues: CASTTEGPDTQYF. CDR3 in DNA: TGTGCCAGCACTACGGAGGGCCCAGATACGCAGTATTTT. The full variable domain, rest sourced from reference TRBV28 and TRBJ2-3, is DVKVTQSSRYLVKRTGEKVFLECVQDMDHENMFWYRQDPGLGLRLIYFSYDVKMKEKGDIPEGYSVSREKKERFSLILESASTNQTSMYLCASTTEGPDTQYFGPGTRLTVL.

J is TRBJ2-2 and V is TRBV21-1; TRBD2, the table's D call, lacks a check against the DNA. TRBV21-1 is a pseudogene. The CDR3 is made up of 13 amino acids. This chain's CDR3 is CASPGTGAGELFF. The CDR3 DNA follows: TGTGCCAGTCCCGGGACTGGGGCCGGGGAGCTGTTTTTT.

V is TRBV5-6 and J is TRBJ1-2, with 10 bases lining up with TRBD1. Germline values: CDR1 SGHDT, CDR2 YYEEEE. The V and J ends lost 0 bases and 8 bases, in that order; junction bases with no gene match: 7. The length of the CDR3 is 15 residues. CDR3 nucleotide sequence: TGTGCCAGCAGCTTGGCCATGACAGGGGGCGCGGGCTACACCTTC. Translated: CASSLAMTGGAGYTF.

V is TRBV7-9 and J is TRBJ1-2, with 9 bases lining up with TRBD1. The V gene's germline CDR1 is SEHNR and CDR2 FQNEAQ (reference sequence). CDR3 size: 15 residues. V lost 3 bases and J lost 6; bases outside the gene matches: 8. CDR3 DNA sequence: TGTGCCAGCAGCTTGGGGAAGGACAGGGGCAATGGCTACACCTTC. Translation gives CASSLGKDRGNGYTF.

This clone was recorded once. The CDR3 coding sequence is TGTGCCACCAGTGATGAGACAGGGTCTGGCTACACCTTC. Encoded protein: CATSDETGSGYTF. The chain uses TRBV24-1 and TRBJ1-2; 7 nucleotides line up with TRBD1. The CDR3 sequence is 13 residues long. Germline V gene lookup returns CDR1 KGHDR and CDR2 SFDVKD. V lost 3 bases to trimming and J lost 7 bases; unmatched junction nucleotides: 4.

In the case of this clone: At the DNA level, this CDR3 is encoded by other sequences in the same sample as well. The chain employs TRBV5-4 and TRBJ2-7, with D hard to call. The CDR3 length is 12 residues. V lost 3 bases, J lost 0 bases, and 4 bases lay in between. Germline CDR1 SGHNT, CDR2 YYREEE (reference sequence). The CDR3 nucleotides are TGTGCCAGCAGCTGGGACTCCTACGAGCAGTACTTC. Its protein is CASSWDSYEQYF.

The chain combines TRBV28 with TRBJ2-7; D call uncertain. Trimming shortened V by 3 bases and J by 0 bases, and 12 bases separated the two germline ends. This CDR3 has 15 residues. Germline V gives CDR1 MDHEN, CDR2 SYDVKM. CDR3 nucleotides: TGTGCCAGCAGTTTTAGTCGGGCTGCCTCCTACGAGCAGTACTTC. It yields the protein CASSFSRAASYEQYF.

The V gene is TRBV3-1 (or the pseudogene TRBV3-2), the J gene TRBJ1-4; TRBD1 matches at 9 bases. V was pared by 4 bases and J by 8 bases, with 8 bases of the junction left unmatched. The CDR3 is 15 amino acids. Per germline, CDR1 LGHDT and CDR2 YNNKEL (reference sequence). The CDR3 nucleotides are TGTGCCAGCAGCCCTTTACAGGGGGCAGGGGAAAAACTGTTTTTT. Translated, it gives CASSPLQGAGEKLFF.

The CDR3 is CASSMGPGDTQYF. Written as DNA, the CDR3 is TGTGCCAGTAGTATGGGGCCCGGAGATACGCAGTATTTT. This chain uses TRBV19 with TRBJ2-3, with D possibly TRBD1 on 5 matching bases. Trimming stripped 3 bases from V and 5 bases from J, with 9 bases between. The CDR3 covers 13 residues. The germline gives CDR1 LNHDA, CDR2 SQIVND (reference sequence).

The chain recombines TRBV21-1 with TRBJ1-3; TRBD1, the D gene given by the table, was not confirmed from the DNA. TRBV21-1 is a known pseudogene. This CDR3 has 14 amino acids. CDR3: CASRDTHSGNTIYF. The DNA for the CDR3 is TGTGCCAGCAGAGACACCCACTCTGGAAACACCATATATTTT.

This clone was seen repeatedly, ten times or more. This sample includes further DNA sequences coding for the same CDR3. The chain uses TRBV9 and TRBJ1-2, with TRBD1 matching 12 bases. CDR1 and CDR2 from the germline V gene are SGDLS and YYNGEE. This CDR3 is 16 amino acids long. With V trimmed by 2 bases and J by 4 bases, 6 bases remained unmatched. CDR3 amino acids: CASSVPGTGGAYGYTF. CDR3 nucleotide sequence: TGTGCCAGCAGCGTGCCCGGGACAGGGGGCGCCTATGGCTACACCTTC. Combining the CDR3 with reference TRBV9 and TRBJ1-2 gives the whole variable domain DSGVTQTPKHLITATGQRVTLRCSPRSGDLSVYWYQQSLDQGLQFLIQYYNGEERAKGNILERFSAQQFPDLHSELNLSSLELGDSALYFCASSVPGTGGAYGYTFGSGTRLTVV.

The CDR3 sequence is CASGGQDTEAFF. CDR3 bases: TGTGCCAGCGGGGGGCAGGACACTGAAGCTTTCTTT. The chain has TRBV7-9 and TRBJ1-1; maybe TRBD1 (6 bases). Trimming pared 8 bases from V and 3 bases from J, leaving 10 bases between. The CDR3 totals 12 residues. CDR1 SEHNR and CDR2 FQNEAQ come from the germline V gene (reference sequence).

V usage is TRBV10-1 and J usage is TRBJ1-3; D gene unclear. The germline V gene has CDR1 WNHNN and CDR2 SYGVQD (reference sequence). V lost 0 bases to trimming and J lost 5 bases, with 17 bases between them. The CDR3 is 17 amino acids. This CDR3 is CASSESLRRQARNTIYF. DNA for the CDR3: TGCGCCAGCAGTGAGTCGTTGAGGAGACAAGCTCGAAACACCATATATTTT.

The chain is built from TRBV24-1 and TRBJ2-5; the D gene could be TRBD1 or TRBD2 (5 bases each). Germline V gene sequence: CDR1 KGHDR, CDR2 SFDVKD. The V and J ends lost 3 bases and 2 bases respectively, with 15 bases between them. The CDR3 sequence is 16 residues long. The CDR3 sequence: CATSDGGVTPQETQYF. DNA for the CDR3: TGTGCCACCAGTGATGGGGGAGTTACCCCACAAGAGACCCAGTACTTC.

V gene TRBV5-1 combines with J gene TRBJ1-1; D not certain. The CDR3 is made up of 15 amino acids. Germline loops: CDR1 SGHRS, CDR2 YFSETQ. Deletions cut 1 base from V and 3 bases from J, with 13 bases between. The CDR3 DNA reads TGCGCCAGCAGCTTGAGTGGGCGGCGGGACACTGAAGCTTTCTTT. It translates to CASSLSGRRDTEAFF.

V is TRBV12-5 and J is TRBJ1-1, with 7 bases lining up with TRBD1. Losses at the gene ends were 6 bases for V and 3 bases for J; bases not matched to a gene: 7. There are 14 residues in the CDR3. Germline CDR1 and CDR2: LGHNT and FRNRAP. The CDR3 DNA reads as TGTGCTAGTGGCTGGGGAGGGGGCTACACTGAAGCTTTCTTT. Amino acids: CASGWGGGYTEAFF.